A selection of T cell receptor beta chains follows, all from one sample in a study of T cells in Graves' hyperthyroidism and ophthalmopathy. Using its own MiXCR run on the multiplex PCR reads, TCRdb lists one record per CDR3 protein. This table has about 380,000 distinct CDR3 sequences, 13% appearing once. The sequenced material came from blood. The receptors originated from a man younger than 45 with Graves' hyperthyroidism that later progressed to Graves' ophthalmopathy. Each CDR3 is given with its conserved first and last residue. D genes are given only for firm matches. Rows give clone size only sometimes, using once, few, many, or a class for an expanded clone.

>few|TRBD1|TRBV11-2|TRBJ1-6
CASSQGDRVVRSPLHF
TGTGCCAGCAGCCAAGGGGACAGGGTCGTTCGGTCACCCCTCCACTTT
>NA|TRBD1|TRBV6-1|TRBJ1-2
CAIKTGGNYGYTF
TGTGCCATAAAGACAGGGGGAAACTATGGCTACACCTTC
>few|NA|TRBV3-1|TRBJ1-6
CASSLNRESPLHF
TGTGCCAGCAGCCTTAACAGGGAATCACCCCTCCACTTT
>few|NA|TRBV11-3|TRBJ1-1
CASSSPGQQNTEAFF
TGTGCCAGCAGCTCGCCGGGACAACAGAACACTGAAGCTTTCTTT
>many|TRBD1|TRBV12-3/TRBV12-4|TRBJ1-6
CASSLRQGRPQTSPLHF
TGTGCCAGCAGTCTCAGACAGGGAAGGCCTCAGACGTCACCCCTCCACTTT
>many|TRBD1|TRBV28|TRBJ1-2
CASSGGGLDGYTF
TGTGCCAGTTCAGGGGGCGGATTGGATGGCTACACCTTC
>many|TRBD2|TRBV12-3/TRBV12-4|TRBJ2-3
CASSSPLAGGTDTQYF
TGTGCCAGCAGCTCTCCGCTAGCGGGGGGGACAGATACGCAGTATTTT
>many|NA|TRBV6-1|TRBJ1-3
CASSYAGHLGNTIYF
TGTGCCAGCAGTTACGCGGGACATCTTGGAAACACCATATATTTT
>many|NA|TRBV11-2|TRBJ2-7
CASSLGYSYEQYF
TGTGCCAGCAGCTTAGGCTACTCCTACGAGCAGTACTTC
>many|TRBD1|TRBV6-1|TRBJ1-6
CASSHRTGANSPLHF
TGTGCCAGCAGCCATCGGACAGGAGCCAATTCACCCCTCCACTTT
>few|NA|TRBV19|TRBJ1-1
CASSSGGRDSNTEAFF
TGTGCCAGTAGCAGTGGGGGTCGCGACAGCAACACTGAAGCTTTCTTT
>NA|NA|TRBV9|TRBJ1-2
CASSVGQGANYGYTF
TGTGCCAGCAGCGTAGGGCAGGGCGCTAACTATGGCTACACCTTC
>NA|NA|TRBV5-1|TRBJ1-4
CASSGRDGEEKLFF
TGCGCCAGCAGCGGCCGGGACGGGGAGGAAAAACTGTTTTTT